This T cell receptor beta chain is from a study of blood T cell repertoires in COVID-19. Study overall: Whether acute or convalescent, the COVID-19 samples came from the United States, Italy and Spain. From T cells, B-cell-depleted T cells, or PBMCs came the material, which was cDNA or gDNA.

Followed longitudinally, the Seattle patients had been enrolled during active infection. The assay was immunoSEQ multiplex PCR, and TCRdb's table has in-frame clones only and misses some. The sample carries about 440,000 clones, about 91% recorded once. In this sample, this clone turned up once. Germline trimming cut 0 bases from V and 1 base from J; bases unmatched to any gene: 11. The germline CDR1 and CDR2 sequences are GTSNPN and SVGIG (reference sequence). The CDR3 loop spans 18 amino acids. Sequenced material: peripheral blood. The chain combines TRBV30 with TRBJ1-5; TRBD1 agrees at 8 bases. This receptor was obtained from a woman in her fifties or sixties with COVID-19, enrolled during active disease. CDR3 nucleotide sequence: TGTGCCTGGAGTGTACGAGCAGGGGGCGGACGGAGCAATCAGCCCCAGCATTTT. Its protein product is CAWSVRAGGGRSNQPQHF.